This T cell receptor (beta chain) was identified during a study of blood T cell repertoires in COVID-19 (TCRdb year 2020). With respect to the entire study: Samples from collaborators originated in the United States, Italy and Spain and spanned both the acute and convalescent phases of COVID-19. The prospective study material was composed of cDNA or gDNA derived from T cells, B-cell-depleted T cells, or PBMCs. Deeply sampled blood TCRbeta repertoires from subjects exposed to, actively infected with, or recovered from COVID-19 were included in the dataset. The repertoires were released in a freely available public database meant as a resource for research on the immune response to SARS-CoV-2. Samples were obtained from the ongoing ImmuneRACE study (first 160 participants) and from some 1,300 subjects provided by 6 global collaborators. The sample metadata nearly always contained a de-identified subject ID, COVID-19 status, age in years and sex. Where available, HLA class I and class II types were taken from metadata supplied by the sample provider and were not determined by assay-based typing. Study-wide conclusions, independent of this receptor: How much clinical and demographic metadata was included differed by source and by participant, and the metadata was provided uncurated.

The V end loses 5 bases and the J end loses 6 bases, and a stretch of 20 bases separates them. From the cysteine through the phenylalanine, the CDR3 covers 16 amino acids. Only CDR3 DNA remains: 48 bases, in frame from the first base. CDR1 and CDR2 are read off the germline V gene as MDHEN and SYDVKM. A note on this clone: The specificity of this receptor is unknown. The input lacks base qualities; no much larger clone sits a single base away.

In Seattle, one collaborating source enrolled patients while the infection was active and tracked those patients longitudinally over the course of disease. The collaborating institutions used their own protocols to collect whole blood in K2EDTA tubes. For TCRbeta analysis, collaborators shipped samples as frozen whole blood, isolated PBMCs, or DNA extracted from either of those sample types. TCRbeta CDR3 regions were amplified from genomic DNA using the immunoSEQ Assay, a bias-controlled multiplex PCR. As for the original processing: Nucleated cell counts per sample were estimated from amplification of reference gene primers within the assay. Sequence reads were collapsed and filtered to measure the absolute abundance of every unique TCRbeta CDR3 rearrangement. Productive Simpson clonality was computed per sample as the square root of Simpson's diversity index over productive rearrangements. The clones in this table, taken by TCRdb from immuneACCESS, are in-frame only. Not every clone is retained; where verified, under half of the shortfall comes from an unresolved V gene, and the cause of the rest is unknown. Clone size and V and J calls were adopted from that table, with D and trimming inferred from the DNA. The sample has some 250,000 clones on record, 80% to 90% of them singletons. The top ten hold 9.5% to 15% of the sample.

This receptor was identified in a woman aged 25 to 45 with COVID-19, enrolled during active disease. Material: peripheral blood. The rearranged chain carries TRBV28 and TRBJ1-5; the D gene is perhaps TRBD1, on 5 matching bases. The DNA sequence reads TGTGCCAGCAGTGCCCCCTCGTGGGGCGCAGGTCAGCCCCAGCATTTT. Translated, this gives CASSAPSWGAGQPQHF.